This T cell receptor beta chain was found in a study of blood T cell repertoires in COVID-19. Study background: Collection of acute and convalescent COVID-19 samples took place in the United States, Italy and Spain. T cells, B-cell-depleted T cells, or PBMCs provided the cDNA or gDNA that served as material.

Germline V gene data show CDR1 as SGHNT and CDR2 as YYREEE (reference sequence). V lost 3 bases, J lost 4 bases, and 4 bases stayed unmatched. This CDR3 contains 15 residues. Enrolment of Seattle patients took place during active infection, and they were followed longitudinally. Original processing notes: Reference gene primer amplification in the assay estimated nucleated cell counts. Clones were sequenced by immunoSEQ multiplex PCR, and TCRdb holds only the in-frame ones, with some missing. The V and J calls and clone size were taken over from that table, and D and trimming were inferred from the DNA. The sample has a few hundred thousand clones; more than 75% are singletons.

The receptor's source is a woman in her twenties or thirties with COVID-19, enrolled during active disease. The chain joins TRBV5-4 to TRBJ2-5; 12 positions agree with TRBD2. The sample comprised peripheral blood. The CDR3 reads CASSSGLAGIETQYF. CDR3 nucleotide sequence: TGTGCCAGCAGCTCTGGACTAGCGGGAATAGAGACCCAGTACTTC. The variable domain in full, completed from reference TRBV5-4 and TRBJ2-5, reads ETGVTQSPTHLIKTRGQQVTLRCSSQSGHNTVSWYQQALGQGPQFIFQYYREEENGRGNFPPRFSGLQFPNYSSELNVNALELDDSALYLCASSSGLAGIETQYFGPGTRLLVL.